Listed here are 6 T cell receptor beta chains from one sample, sequenced in a study of spatial heterogeneity in lung cancer (dated by TCRdb to about 2019). Receptors were amplified or captured by 5' RACE. The instrument was a NextSeq 500. Through fastp at Q25 and MiXCR, TCRdb rebuilt clones from the public reads, retaining in-frame beta chains. Every distinct CDR3 protein forms one entry, paired with its most common genes and DNA. The sample table shows 40,000 to 55,000 distinct CDR3 sequences, and roughly an eighth are seen once. 55% to 70% of the sample comes from the top ten. Explained via the paper, the time point label denotes: sample taken at primary tumor resection. Whole RNA extracted from tumor and nontumor lung tissue, or from cryopreserved PBMC samples, was used for TCR sequencing without cell sorting. The sample consisted of PBMCs, taken at surgery. The receptors derive from a male donor with early-stage non-small cell lung cancer.

This clonotype was found a few times. The rearrangement uses TRBV3-1 and TRBJ1-2; D not certain. Trimming stripped 1 base from V and 4 bases from J, with 13 bases between. The V gene's germline CDR1 is LGHDT and CDR2 YNNKEL (reference sequence). The CDR3 length is 15 residues. In DNA form, the CDR3 reads TGTGCCAGCAGCCAAGCCTCCCGGGAAGGCTATGGCTACACCTTC. Amino acids: CASSQASREGYGYTF. Full variable domain (remainder filled in from reference TRBV3-1 and TRBJ1-2): DTAVSQTPKYLVTQMGNDKSIKCEQNLGHDTMYWYKQDSKKFLKIMFSYNNKELIINETVPNRFSPKSPDKAHLNLHINSLELGDSAVYFCASSQASREGYGYTFGSGTRLTVV.

This clonotype was picked up a small number of times. This chain uses TRBV4-3 with TRBJ2-2; D not certain. CDR3 length equals 14 residues. V was clipped by 5 bases and J by 7 bases, with 14 bases between them. Germline values: CDR1 LGHNA, CDR2 YSLEER. CDR3 protein: CASSSAWGNGELFF. The CDR3 DNA reads as TGCGCCAGCAGCTCCGCTTGGGGTAACGGGGAGCTGTTTTTT.

This clonotype has only a few counts. The V call is TRBV27, the J call TRBJ2-7, with D perhaps matching TRBD2 (5 bases). Germline CDR1 and CDR2: MNHEY and SMNVEV (reference sequence). There are 14 residues in the CDR3. The V gene lost 3 bases and the J gene lost 2 bases, with 11 bases spanning the gap. The CDR3 DNA follows: TGTGCCAGCAGTTTTTTGGGGAGCCCCTACGAGCAGTACTTC. Its translation is CASSFLGSPYEQYF.

This clonotype showed up many times. This chain links TRBV30 with TRBJ2-3; no clear D gene. CDR1 is GTSNPN and CDR2 is SVGIG in the germline V gene (reference sequence). The CDR3 has 12 residues. V lost 4 bases and J lost 2, with 7 bases in between. The CDR3 spells CAWTPATDTQYF. As DNA, the CDR3 is TGTGCCTGGACCCCCGCCACAGATACGCAGTATTTT.

V usage is TRBV7-9 and J usage is TRBJ2-2; 7 bases match TRBD1. The germline V gene has CDR1 SEHNR and CDR2 FQNEAQ (reference sequence). V shed 4 bases, J shed 5 bases, and the junction held 7 bases outside the gene matches. This CDR3 is 15 amino acids long. The CDR3 loop is CASSSPTGRTGELFF. The CDR3 DNA is TGTGCCAGCAGCTCCCCGACAGGGCGGACCGGGGAGCTGTTTTTT.

This chain links TRBV3-1 with TRBJ2-5; a weak D match, TRBD2 (6 bases). V lost 6 bases, J lost 4 bases, and 21 bases lay in between. The CDR3 has 16 amino acids. Germline V gene sequence: CDR1 LGHDT, CDR2 YNNKEL (reference sequence). The CDR3 spells CASSPLGGGAGETQYF. The DNA for the CDR3 is TGTGCCAGCAGTCCCCTTGGTGGCGGGGCTGGAGAGACCCAGTACTTC.